The rows below give T cell receptor beta chains drawn from one sample of a study of blood T cell repertoires in COVID-19. This table comes from immunoSEQ multiplex PCR, and its TCRdb copy is limited to in-frame clones, with some not included. Of nearly 80,000 clones in the sample, 80% to 85% were seen once. What was sequenced was peripheral blood. The receptors were sampled from a woman between 70 and 85 years old with acute or convalescent COVID-19. The conserved cysteine and the conserved F or W are not part of the CDR3 here.

J gene	V gene	CDR3 protein
TRBJ2-7	TRBV5-1	ASSPYGDSSYEQY
TRBJ2-5	TRBV30	AWTYGTGRTQY
TRBJ1-6	TRBV15	ATSSGGSYNSPLH
TRBJ1-5	TRBV6-2/TRBV6-3	ASTYSGGAQPQH
TRBJ1-2	TRBV7-2	ASSLMRNYGYT
TRBJ2-1	TRBV7-9	ASSGGGRSSYNEQF
TRBJ1-4	TRBV11-1	ASSSRGEDEKLF
TRBJ2-1	TRBV15	ATSRDPSVDEQF
TRBJ1-3	TRBV30	AWSRGRRTGNTIY
TRBJ2-7	TRBV6-5	ASGPPGLVEQY
TRBJ1-4	TRBV18	ASRQDLAEKLF
TRBJ2-1	TRBV7-9	ASSVLAGGHNEQF
TRBJ2-7	TRBV30	AWSQLAVHEQY
TRBJ1-1	TRBV7-3	ASSLNPLRGNTEAF
TRBJ1-5	TRBV6-2/TRBV6-3	ASSSRQGAYQPQH
TRBJ2-5	TRBV20-1	SASPGLAGGPWETQY
TRBJ1-6	TRBV7-9	ASSLYGNSPLH
TRBJ2-7	TRBV4-1	ASSQGRGSYEQY
TRBJ2-1	TRBV30	AWSSLSGRNNEQF
TRBJ1-2	TRBV5-4	ASSLGSGLNYGYT
TRBJ1-1	TRBV29-1	SVWRGITEAF
TRBJ2-5	TRBV7-3	ASSPSGIKETQY
TRBJ1-1	TRBV4-1	ASSRETTVNTEAF
TRBJ2-1	TRBV10-3	AIRGGLANNEQF
TRBJ2-4	TRBV5-6	ASSSLAGVLAKNIQY
TRBJ2-5	TRBV10-2	ASRSYRASQETQY
TRBJ2-3	TRBV11-2	ASSSASADTQY
TRBJ2-1	TRBV3-1/TRBV3-2	ASSQDPQRSSYNEQF
TRBJ1-4	TRBV4-1	ASSQDGWRVVEKLF
TRBJ1-1	TRBV21-1	ASSPRATGALNTEAF
TRBJ2-5	TRBV7-8	ASSLGQWLETQY
TRBJ2-1	TRBV5-5	ASRSGLAAINEQF
TRBJ2-5	TRBV6-5	ASRVTSGQETQY
TRBJ2-3	TRBV24-1	ATSDASGRGSTDTQY
TRBJ2-7	TRBV2	ASSPTVLGVYEQY
TRBJ2-1	TRBV12-3/TRBV12-4	ASTPVPSQQF
TRBJ2-7	TRBV10-3	AISSGTPLYEQY
TRBJ2-7	TRBV2	ASSEAQRWRVSYEQY
TRBJ2-3	TRBV29-1	SVVTRDFTYTQY
TRBJ2-3	TRBV5-1	ASSFRQVTDTQY
TRBJ1-2	TRBV7-8	ASSRTEDRGPGGYT
TRBJ2-7	TRBV2	ASSRQGEQY
TRBJ1-1	TRBV27	ASSTSIDTEAF
TRBJ2-7	TRBV4-1	ASSQGQSSYEQY
TRBJ2-3	TRBV18	ASSPIDGAAQY
TRBJ2-7	TRBV12-5	ASGLVSAGGPYEQY